One sample yielded the 17 T cell receptor beta chains listed below, sequenced in a study of CD8 T cells in ankylosing spondylitis. TCRdb re-analysed the 5' RACE reads in MiXCR, keeping a single row per CDR3 protein. The sample contains around 300,000 distinct CDR3 sequences, less than 25% of which appear only once. Sequencing was carried out using blood, either unsorted or a sorted T cell fraction (not recorded which). Every receptor here comes from a female donor with ankylosing spondylitis or in good health (not recorded which).

The gene calls are TRBV20-1 and TRBJ2-3; D call uncertain. Trimming removed 5 bases at V and 4 bases at J, with 4 bases between. CDR1 DFQATT and CDR2 SNEGSKA come from the germline V gene (reference sequence). This CDR3 comprises 10 residues. The chain's CDR3 is CSAPPDTQYF. In DNA, the CDR3 is TGCAGTGCTCCACCAGATACGCAGTATTTT.

This clonotype occurred a few times. J is TRBJ2-7 and V is TRBV20-1; TRBD2 matches at 8 bases. The germline gives CDR1 DFQATT, CDR2 SNEGSKA (reference sequence). CDR3 length equals 16 residues. V dropped 4 bases and J dropped 5; count of bases not matched to a gene: 16. CDR3 sequence (DNA): TGCAGTGCTATAAGCGGGAGCTACATAAAGGGTGACGAGCAGTACTTC. Its protein product is CSAISGSYIKGDEQYF.

DNA of the CDR3: TGTGCCAGCAGCTACAGACAGGGGGTGGTACAAGAGACCCAGTACTTC. Its translation is CASSYRQGVVQETQYF. The V call is TRBV7-9, the J call TRBJ2-5; 9 bases agree with TRBD1. The CDR3 is 16 residues long. Germline CDR1 SEHNR, CDR2 FQNEAQ (reference sequence). J gave up 2 bases and V 4 bases, and 8 bases lay outside the gene matches. The full variable domain, completed using reference TRBV7-9 and TRBJ2-5, is DTGVSQNPRHKITKRGQNVTFRCDPISEHNRLYWYRQTLGQGPEFLTYFQNEAQLEKSRLLSDRFSAERPKGSFSTLEIQRTEQGDSAMYLCASSYRQGVVQETQYFGPGTRLLVL.

This rearrangement joins TRBV30 to TRBJ1-1; D is perhaps TRBD1 (5 bases). The germline gives CDR1 GTSNPN, CDR2 SVGIG (reference sequence). CDR3 length: 11 amino acids. The V end was cut by 2 bases, the J end by 11 bases, with 12 bases between. CDR3 protein: CAWSTGYGAFF. The CDR3, as DNA: TGTGCCTGGAGTACAGGTTATGGCGCTTTCTTT.

CDR3 loop: CASSYSWGSGSYGYTF. CDR3 sequence (DNA): TGTGCCAGCAGTTACTCGTGGGGGTCGGGTTCCTATGGCTACACCTTC. The V and J genes are TRBV6-5 and TRBJ1-2; D might be TRBD1 (5 bases). CDR3 length: 16 residues. V lost 0 bases and J 4 bases, leaving 15 bases between the germline ends. CDR1 and CDR2 (germline): MNHEY, SVGAGI.

The V gene is TRBV20-1, the J gene TRBJ2-3, with 7 bases fitting TRBD1. The CDR3 runs 16 residues. The V gene's germline CDR1 is DFQATT and CDR2 SNEGSKA (reference sequence). Trimming took 1 base from V and 5 from J; bases not matched to a gene: 12. CDR3 residues: CSARGPRDRGGDTQYF. The DNA for the CDR3 is TGCAGTGCTAGAGGTCCCCGGGACAGAGGTGGAGATACGCAGTATTTT.

This chain uses TRBV6-5 with TRBJ2-2; D is possibly TRBD1 or TRBD2 (6 bases each). Germline V gene data show CDR1 as MNHEY and CDR2 as SVGAGI. The CDR3 has 15 amino acids. Trimming shortened V by 4 bases and J by 4 bases, and 13 bases separated the two germline ends. CDR3 coding DNA: TGTGCCAGCAGTTCCCTACAGGGAGGCACCGGGGAGCTGTTTTTT. It specifies CASSSLQGGTGELFF.

V and J are TRBV3-1 and TRBJ1-1, with TRBD1 identical over 7 bases. CDR1 and CDR2 from the germline V gene are LGHDT and YNNKEL (reference sequence). CDR3 length: 14 amino acids. V was clipped by 3 bases and J by 3 bases; unmatched bases: 4. DNA of the CDR3: TGTGCCAGCAGCCAGCTACAGGGGTACACTGAAGCTTTCTTT. This encodes CASSQLQGYTEAFF.

The rearrangement links TRBV6-5 to TRBJ2-2; the D gene is possibly TRBD1 (5 bases). The V gene's germline CDR1 is MNHEY and CDR2 SVGAGI. The V end was cut by 8 bases, the J end by 5 bases, with 9 bases between. This CDR3 is built from 12 residues. CDR3: CASHRTTGELFF. For the CDR3, the DNA is TGTGCCAGCCACAGGACGACCGGGGAGCTGTTTTTT.

The chain combines TRBV11-1 with TRBJ2-7; D is uncertain. CDR1 is SGHAT, CDR2 FQDESV, per germline (reference sequence). V lost 8 bases, J lost 5 bases, and 13 bases lay in between. This CDR3 is 12 amino acids long. The CDR3 region has the DNA TGTGCCAGCGCTCCGATCACGAACGAGCAGTACTTC. Protein: CASAPITNEQYF.

V gene TRBV28 combines with J gene TRBJ2-4; TRBD1 agrees at 9 bases. Germline values: CDR1 MDHEN, CDR2 SYDVKM. The CDR3 contains 17 residues. V gave up 5 bases and J gave up 3 bases; unmatched junction bases: 11. The chain's CDR3 is CASSRWGQGDVKNIQYF. The CDR3, as DNA: TGTGCCAGCAGTCGTTGGGGACAGGGAGATGTCAAAAACATTCAGTACTTC.

There are a few counts of this clonotype. The chain joins TRBV20-1 to TRBJ2-3, with a weak D call TRBD2 (7 bases). The germline V gene encodes CDR1 DFQATT and CDR2 SNEGSKA (reference sequence). The CDR3 covers 15 residues. V was pared by 3 bases and J by 4 bases, with 17 bases between. The CDR3 nucleotides read TGCAGTGCTAGTCTAGGGGGAGGGCCGGCAGATACGCAGTATTTT. It codes for CSASLGGGPADTQYF.

The chain combines TRBV6-1 with TRBJ1-3, with 8 bases aligning to TRBD1. This CDR3 spans 15 amino acids. The V gene's germline CDR1 is MNHNS and CDR2 SASEGT. The trim removed 4 bases at V and 4 bases at J, leaving 6 bases unmatched. The DNA for the CDR3 is TGTGCCAGCAGTGGCGGACAGGGATGGGGAAACACCATATATTTT. Translation: CASSGGQGWGNTIYF.

The chain couples TRBV6-2 or TRBV6-3 to TRBJ2-5; 8 bases are a match to TRBD2. The CDR3 runs to 13 residues. The V segment lost 7 bases and the J segment 4 bases; nucleotides outside the gene matches: 5. Per germline, CDR1 MNHEY and CDR2 SVGEGT. This chain's CDR3 is CASNGSGRETQYF. DNA for the CDR3: TGTGCCAGCAACGGGAGCGGGAGAGAGACCCAGTACTTC.

The chain has TRBV5-6 and TRBJ2-7, with 12 bases fitting TRBD2. Germline lookup yields CDR1 SGHDT and CDR2 YYEEEE. The junction had 17 bases not matched to a gene; V was cut back by 6 bases and J by 1 base. The CDR3 is 19 amino acids. CDR3 sequence (DNA): TGTGCCAGCAACTTCCAGTTTCCCCTACTAGCGGGAGGATCCTACGAGCAGTACTTC. Protein sequence: CASNFQFPLLAGGSYEQYF.

This clonotype appeared a few times. The gene calls are TRBV20-1 and TRBJ2-7; 8 bases line up with TRBD2. From germline, CDR1 is DFQATT and CDR2 SNEGSKA (reference sequence). The CDR3 has 15 amino acids. V shed 5 bases and J 4 bases; nucleotides not matched to a gene: 13. The CDR3 coding sequence is TGCAGTGCTGGGTCGGGAGGGCCGAACCTGTACGAGCAGTACTTC. Amino acids: CSAGSGGPNLYEQYF.

This sequence joins TRBV10-3 and TRBJ2-7, with a weak D call TRBD2 (5 bases). Germline values: CDR1 ENHRY, CDR2 SYGVKD. Trimming left V 10 bases short and J 3 bases short, with 19 bases between. The CDR3 loop spans 14 amino acids. CDR3 sequence (DNA): TGTGCCACGCACCAGGACGGGAACCTCTACGAGCAGTACTTC. Its translation is CATHQDGNLYEQYF.